The 9 T cell receptor beta chains reported below all come from one sample, sequenced in a study of T cell changes during pregnancy in multiple sclerosis. TCRdb's copy holds only in-frame clones and misses some; the assay was immunoSEQ multiplex PCR. The sample consists of fewer than 50,000 clones, around 93% of them appearing once. The sample consisted of CD8+ T cells from peripheral blood mononuclear cells, taken after pregnancy. Every receptor here comes from a female donor with multiple sclerosis, enrolled in a pregnancy study.

V gene TRBV10-3 combines with J gene TRBJ2-1, with a tentative D call TRBD1 (6 bases). This CDR3 has 15 residues. Deletions cut 3 bases from V and 6 bases from J, with 15 bases between. CDR1 is ENHRY, CDR2 SYGVKD, per germline. The CDR3 nucleotides read TGTGCCATCAGTGATTCAGGGGTACAAACCAATGAGCAGTTCTTC. Protein sequence: CAISDSGVQTNEQFF.

The V call is TRBV6-6, the J call TRBJ2-5, with 13 bases identical to TRBD2. The germline gives CDR1 MNHNY, CDR2 SVGAGI (reference sequence). CDR3 length: 15 residues. J was trimmed by 5 bases and V by 6 bases; bases with no gene match: 6. The CDR3 loop is CASRPGTSGAETQYF. The CDR3 region has the DNA TGTGCCAGCAGACCCGGGACTAGCGGGGCTGAGACCCAGTACTTC.

J is TRBJ2-3 and V is TRBV7-8, with a possible D match to TRBD2 (5 bases). The V gene's germline CDR1 is SGHVS and CDR2 FQNEAQ. The germline V and J ends were trimmed by 3 bases and 2 bases, with 6 bases remaining between them. There are 13 residues in the CDR3. CDR3 in DNA: TGTGCCAGCAGCTTGGACTTCACAGATACGCAGTATTTT. Encoded protein: CASSLDFTDTQYF.

For the CDR3, the DNA is TGTGCCAGCAGGGAGACTAGCGGAAACTACAATGAGCAGTTCTTC. Translated: CASRETSGNYNEQFF. This chain connects TRBV2 to TRBJ2-1, with 9 bases lining up with TRBD2. J was trimmed by 3 bases and V by 6 bases; bases with no gene match: 6. Germline V CDR1 and CDR2: SNHLY, FYNNEI. The CDR3 is 15 amino acids.

This clone was picked up one time. The chain joins TRBV7-9 to TRBJ2-1; D is unresolved. The CDR3 length is 16 residues. Trimming pared 4 bases from V and 0 bases from J, leaving 13 bases between. CDR1 SEHNR and CDR2 FQNEAQ come from the germline V gene (reference sequence). DNA of the CDR3: TGTGCCAGCAGCTCTCGAGGCGGCAGCTCCTACAATGAGCAGTTCTTC. Residues: CASSSRGGSSYNEQFF.

V usage is TRBV5-1 and J usage is TRBJ1-1; no definite D call. V was trimmed by 1 base and J by 5 bases, leaving 15 bases between them. This CDR3 has 15 amino acids. Germline V gives CDR1 SGHRS, CDR2 YFSETQ. For the CDR3, the DNA is TGCGCCAGCAGCTTGCGGTCTCCCCGAGGTACTGAAGCTTTCTTT. Amino acid sequence: CASSLRSPRGTEAFF.

The chain links TRBV5-1 to TRBJ2-1; 9 bases are shared with TRBD2. V lost 5 bases, J lost 4 bases, and 4 bases stayed unmatched. This CDR3 has 14 residues. Germline V gives CDR1 SGHRS, CDR2 YFSETQ. For the CDR3, the DNA is TGCGCCAGCAGAGGCGGGGGGGCGTACAATGAGCAGTTCTTC. Protein: CASRGGGAYNEQFF.

This chain uses TRBV6-5 with TRBJ1-1; no clear D. The CDR3 has 15 amino acids. Deletions cut 2 bases from V and 5 bases from J, with 15 bases between. The V gene's germline CDR1 is MNHEY and CDR2 SVGAGI. The CDR3 bases are TGTGCCAGCAGTTACCGTGAGGGTTTGGATACTGAAGCTTTCTTT. Encoded protein: CASSYREGLDTEAFF.

In its sample, this clone was seen once. The V and J genes are TRBV5-1 and TRBJ2-3; 10 bases align to TRBD2. This CDR3 has 15 residues. V dropped 4 bases and J dropped 6; count of bases not matched to a gene: 8. Germline V gene data show CDR1 as SGHRS and CDR2 as YFSETQ. Here the CDR3 DNA reads TGCGCCAGCAGCGTTGCGGATAGCGGGGGGGATACGCAGTATTTT. Translating gives CASSVADSGGDTQYF.